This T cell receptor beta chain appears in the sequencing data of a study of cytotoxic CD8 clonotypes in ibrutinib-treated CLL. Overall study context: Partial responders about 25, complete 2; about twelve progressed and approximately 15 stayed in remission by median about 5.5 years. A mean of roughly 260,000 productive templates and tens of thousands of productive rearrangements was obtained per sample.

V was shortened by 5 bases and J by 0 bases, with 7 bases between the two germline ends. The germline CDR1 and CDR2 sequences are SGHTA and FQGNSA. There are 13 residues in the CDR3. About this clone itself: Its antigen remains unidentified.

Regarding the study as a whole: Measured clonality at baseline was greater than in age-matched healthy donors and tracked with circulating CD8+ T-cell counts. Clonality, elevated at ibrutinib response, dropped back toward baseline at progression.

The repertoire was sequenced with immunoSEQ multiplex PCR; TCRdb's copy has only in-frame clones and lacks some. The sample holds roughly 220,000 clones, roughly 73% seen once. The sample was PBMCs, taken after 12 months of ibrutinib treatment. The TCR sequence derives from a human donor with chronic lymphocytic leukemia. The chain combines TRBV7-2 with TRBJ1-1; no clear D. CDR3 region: CASSDLLNTEAFF. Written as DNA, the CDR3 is TGTGCCAGCAGCGACCTCCTGAACACTGAAGCTTTCTTT.